Below are 29 T cell receptor beta chains sequenced from a single sample in a study of T cell responses to AZD1222 COVID-19 vaccine. Some clones are missing from TCRdb's copy, which holds only in-frame ones; the method was immunoSEQ multiplex PCR. The table has fewer than 120,000 clones, just under 95% seen once; the top ten hold around 2.5%. The sample consisted of peripheral blood, taken 28 days after the second AZD1222 dose. These receptors were collected from an adult who received the AZD1222 COVID-19 vaccine.

V gene TRBV5-1 combines with J gene TRBJ2-7, with D possibly being TRBD1 or TRBD2 (6 bases each). CDR3 size: 19 residues. The germline gives CDR1 SGHRS, CDR2 YFSETQ. V was trimmed by 0 bases and J by 6 bases, leaving 28 bases between them. The CDR3 DNA is TGCGCCAGCAGCTTGGCTACCATACCCGGGGCCGGGGGCTCTGGCGAGCAGTACTTC. It specifies CASSLATIPGAGGSGEQYF.

The rearrangement links TRBV3-1 (or the pseudogene TRBV3-2) to TRBJ1-6; D might be TRBD1 (6 bases). Germline V gene data show CDR1 as LGHDT and CDR2 as YNNKEL (reference sequence). V gave up 1 base and J gave up 0 bases, with 10 bases separating them. The CDR3 totals 17 residues. CDR3 protein: CASSQGQASSYNSPLHF. CDR3 sequence (DNA): TGTGCCAGCAGCCAAGGACAGGCTAGCTCCTATAATTCACCCCTCCACTTT.

In its sample, this clone was seen once. CDR3 sequence: CASSLEGTGELFF. The CDR3 DNA reads TGTGCCAGCAGCTTGGAGGGTACCGGGGAGCTGTTTTTT. The V and J genes are TRBV5-5 and TRBJ2-2, with D unclear. The CDR3 consists of 13 residues. Germline CDR1 and CDR2: SGHKS and YYEKEE (reference sequence). Trimming left V 0 bases short and J 5 bases short, with 5 bases between.

V usage is TRBV28 and J usage is TRBJ2-5, with TRBD1 matching 9 bases. The V gene end was trimmed by 4 bases and the J gene end by 2 bases; junction bases not matched to a gene: 8. The germline gives CDR1 MDHEN, CDR2 SYDVKM. The CDR3 covers 16 residues. This CDR3 reads CASSWGQGRGQETQYF. The CDR3 nucleotides read TGTGCCAGCAGTTGGGGACAGGGACGGGGACAAGAGACCCAGTACTTC.

The sample holds one count of this clone. The CDR3 DNA is TGTGCCAGCAGCTTACGAACGGGACAGGGTAACTACGAGCAGTACTTC. Its protein product is CASSLRTGQGNYEQYF. The J gene is TRBJ2-7, the V gene TRBV11-2, with 9 positions matching TRBD1. V was pared by 2 bases and J by 3 bases, with 8 bases of the junction left unmatched. This CDR3 contains 16 residues. In germline, CDR1 is SGHAT, CDR2 FQNNGV.

The J gene is TRBJ1-5, the V gene TRBV7-9; D gene unclear. This CDR3 region has 16 residues. Germline CDR1 and CDR2: SEHNR and FQNEAQ (reference sequence). Deletions cut 1 base from V and 7 bases from J, with 17 bases between. CDR3 sequence (DNA): TGTGCCAGCAGCTTAGGCACCGGCAGCAGGATGCAGCCCCAGCATTTT. Encoded protein: CASSLGTGSRMQPQHF.

The CDR3 protein is CASRSGNEAFF. The CDR3 DNA reads TGTGCCAGCAGGTCAGGGAATGAAGCTTTCTTT. This chain links TRBV27 with TRBJ1-1, with D possibly TRBD1 on 5 matching bases. The CDR3 has 11 residues. The germline V and J ends were trimmed by 6 bases and 7 bases, with 9 bases remaining between them. Germline CDR1 MNHEY, CDR2 SMNVEV (reference sequence).

J is TRBJ1-5 and V is TRBV4-1; 10 bases match TRBD1. The germline gives CDR1 MGHRA, CDR2 YSYEKL. This CDR3 region has 18 residues. After removal of 7 bases from V and 0 bases from J, the junction contained 12 bases not matched to a gene. The CDR3 protein is CASTQTGTGVYSNQPQHF. The CDR3 DNA reads as TGCGCCAGCACCCAGACAGGGACAGGGGTTTATAGCAATCAGCCCCAGCATTTT.

This rearrangement joins TRBV18 to TRBJ2-5; D is perhaps TRBD1 or TRBD2 (5 bases each). V lost 4 bases, J lost 4 bases, and 16 bases lay in between. The V gene's germline CDR1 is KGHSH and CDR2 LQKENI. The CDR3 has 15 residues. The CDR3 protein is CASSLTPWGRETQYF. The CDR3 bases are TGTGCCAGCTCACTAACCCCGTGGGGGAGAGAGACCCAGTACTTC.

This chain links TRBV21-1 with TRBJ2-2; the table assigns TRBD2, which was not confirmed against the DNA. TRBV21-1 is a known pseudogene. The CDR3 extends over 14 amino acids. The CDR3 bases are TGTGCCAGCAGCAAGGAGGGAGAGGCCGGGGAGCTGTTTTTT. Translating it yields CASSKEGEAGELFF.

The rearrangement links TRBV5-1 to TRBJ1-2; D is undetermined. Germline lookup yields CDR1 SGHRS and CDR2 YFSETQ. V was trimmed by 1 base and J by 3 bases, leaving 7 bases between them. CDR3 size: 13 residues. Written as DNA, the CDR3 is TGCGCCAGCAGCTTGAACACTTACTATGGCTACACCTTC. This translates into CASSLNTYYGYTF. Drawing the rest from reference TRBV5-1 and TRBJ1-2, the complete variable domain is KAGVTQTPRYLIKTRGQQVTLSCSPISGHRSVSWYQQTPGQGLQFLFEYFSETQRNKGNFPGRFSGRQFSNSRSEMNVSTLELGDSALYLCASSLNTYYGYTFGSGTRLTVV.

The genes are TRBV11-2 and TRBJ2-2; unclear D gene. The CDR3 extends over 15 amino acids. The germline V gene encodes CDR1 SGHAT and CDR2 FQNNGV. Deletions cut 2 bases from V and 0 bases from J, with 7 bases between. The CDR3 loop reads CASSLLTPNTGELFF. CDR3 nucleotides: TGTGCCAGCAGCTTATTAACTCCGAACACCGGGGAGCTGTTTTTT.

The V and J genes are TRBV27 and TRBJ1-6; D ambiguous. Germline V gene data show CDR1 as MNHEY and CDR2 as SMNVEV (reference sequence). The V end was cut by 4 bases, the J end by 10 bases, with 11 bases between. This CDR3 region has 13 residues. Here the CDR3 DNA reads TGTGCCAGCAGTTCCGACCTAATATCACCCCTCCACTTT. This encodes CASSSDLISPLHF.

This sequence joins TRBV11-2 and TRBJ2-3; weak D call: TRBD2 (7 bases). From germline, CDR1 is SGHAT and CDR2 FQNNGV. The CDR3 contains 15 residues. V lost 3 bases and J 4 bases, leaving 14 bases between the germline ends. In DNA form, the CDR3 reads TGTGCCAGCAGCTTTGCGGGGGCAAGTCCAGATACGCAGTATTTT. Translated: CASSFAGASPDTQYF.

The rearrangement joins TRBV21-1 to TRBJ2-1; TRBD2, the D gene given by the table, was not confirmed from the DNA. TRBV21-1 is a listed pseudogene. The CDR3 has 16 residues. The CDR3 here is CASSDLHVALVNEQFF. The DNA for the CDR3 is TGTGCCAGCAGCGACTTGCACGTAGCCCTGGTAAATGAGCAGTTCTTC.

V and J are TRBV11-2 and TRBJ1-4, with 8 positions matching TRBD1. The CDR3 loop spans 16 amino acids. The junction had 10 bases not matched to a gene; V was cut back by 4 bases and J by 6 bases. Germline V gene data show CDR1 as SGHAT and CDR2 as FQNNGV. The CDR3 sequence is CASSSNPTGVYEKLFF. CDR3 DNA sequence: TGTGCCAGCAGCTCCAACCCGACAGGGGTTTATGAAAAACTGTTTTTT. The whole variable domain, remainder taken from reference TRBV11-2 and TRBJ1-4, is EAGVAQSPRYKIIEKRQSVAFWCNPISGHATLYWYQQILGQGPKLLIQFQNNGVVDDSQLPKDRFSAERLKGVDSTLKIQPAKLEDSAVYLCASSSNPTGVYEKLFFGSGTQLSVL.

The genes are TRBV4-3 and TRBJ1-2, with 7 bases lining up with TRBD1. The CDR3 loop spans 17 amino acids. Germline V gene lookup returns CDR1 LGHNA and CDR2 YSLEER. J gave up 2 bases and V 4 bases, and 13 bases lay outside the gene matches. CDR3 loop: CASSLGYGQEINYGYTF. The CDR3 bases are TGCGCCAGCAGCCTCGGATATGGACAGGAGATAAACTATGGCTACACCTTC.

The chain has TRBV2 and TRBJ2-2, with 12 nucleotides matching TRBD2. CDR1 and CDR2 from the germline V gene are SNHLY and FYNNEI. V dropped 5 bases and J dropped 5; count of bases not matched to a gene: 3. This CDR3 has 15 amino acids. The CDR3, as DNA: TGTGCCAGCAGTAACCTAGCGGGGGGGACCGGGGAGCTGTTTTTT. This gives the protein CASSNLAGGTGELFF.

The chain has TRBV4-1 and TRBJ2-2, with 10 bases lining up with TRBD2. The CDR3 runs to 18 residues. V lost 4 bases, J lost 0 bases, and 8 bases stayed unmatched. Germline V CDR1 and CDR2: MGHRA, YSYEKL. The CDR3 is CASSPSGLAGANTGELFF. CDR3 nucleotide sequence: TGCGCCAGCAGCCCCTCGGGGCTAGCGGGGGCGAACACCGGGGAGCTGTTTTTT.

The chain carries TRBV5-1 and TRBJ2-2; D possibly corresponds to TRBD1 (6 bases). V lost 4 bases to trimming and J lost 2 bases, with 15 bases between them. The CDR3 extends over 16 amino acids. Germline V CDR1 and CDR2: SGHRS, YFSETQ. CDR3 DNA sequence: TGCGCCAGCAGCCTGGCCGGGACAAGAAACACCGGGGAGCTGTTTTTT. It yields the protein CASSLAGTRNTGELFF.

This clone was found once. The chain couples TRBV4-1 to TRBJ1-1; no reliable D call. The germline gives CDR1 MGHRA, CDR2 YSYEKL. The length of the CDR3 is 15 residues. Trimming shortened V by 3 bases and J by 1 base, and 12 bases separated the two germline ends. The DNA for the CDR3 is TGCGCCAGCAGCCAGATAGAAACGGGGAACACTGAAGCTTTCTTT. It specifies CASSQIETGNTEAFF.

The gene calls are TRBV6-2 or TRBV6-3 and TRBJ2-1; D is ambiguous. The CDR3 totals 14 residues. V dropped 2 bases and J dropped 7 bases, with 12 bases sitting between them. Germline V gene sequence: CDR1 MNHEY, CDR2 SVGEGT. The CDR3 sequence is CASSYGLGWNEQFF. CDR3 sequence (DNA): TGTGCCAGCAGTTACGGCCTTGGCTGGAATGAGCAGTTCTTC.

The chain links TRBV10-3 to TRBJ1-3, with D uncertain. Germline loops: CDR1 ENHRY, CDR2 SYGVKD. V was clipped by 6 bases and J by 4 bases, with 13 bases between them. CDR3 length equals 14 residues. The CDR3 loop reads CAIRGLPMGNTIYF. Here the CDR3 DNA reads TGTGCCATCAGGGGCCTCCCTATGGGAAACACCATATATTTT.

This rearrangement joins TRBV7-2 to TRBJ2-3; a weak D match, TRBD1 (6 bases). The CDR3 consists of 16 residues. Germline V gene sequence: CDR1 SGHTA, CDR2 FQGNSA. V was trimmed by 3 bases and J by 5 bases, leaving 18 bases between them. As DNA, the CDR3 is TGTGCCAGCAGCTTCTACAGGGTCGGGCGTGAAGATACGCAGTATTTT. Its protein product is CASSFYRVGREDTQYF.

This rearrangement joins TRBV6-5 to TRBJ2-7; either TRBD1 or TRBD2 may supply D (5 bases each). V was shortened by 9 bases and J by 2 bases, with 20 bases between the two germline ends. Germline lookup yields CDR1 MNHEY and CDR2 SVGAGI. CDR3 length: 15 residues. CDR3 residues: CAREFRDGLTYEQYF. CDR3 nucleotide sequence: TGTGCCAGGGAATTCCGGGACGGCCTTACCTACGAGCAGTACTTC.

This clone has just one count. This rearrangement joins TRBV14 to TRBJ2-7; the match to TRBD1 covers 8 bases. Germline CDR1 reads SGHDN; CDR2 reads FVKESK. CDR3 length: 15 amino acids. The junction had 5 bases not matched to a gene; V was cut back by 2 bases and J by 2 bases. CDR3 sequence reads: CASSQKGTGPYEQYF. For the CDR3, the DNA is TGTGCCAGCAGCCAAAAAGGGACAGGCCCCTACGAGCAGTACTTC.

This clone occurred once. This chain connects TRBV7-2 to TRBJ2-5; D uncertain. The CDR3 consists of 12 residues. The germline V gene encodes CDR1 SGHTA and CDR2 FQGNSA. The germline V and J ends were trimmed by 2 bases and 1 base, with 2 bases remaining between them. The CDR3 sequence: CASSLFQETQYF. In DNA form, the CDR3 reads TGTGCCAGCAGCTTATTCCAAGAGACCCAGTACTTC.

With regard to this clone: The same CDR3 also results from other DNA sequences found in this sample. This chain uses TRBV5-5 with TRBJ1-5; TRBD1 matches 8 bases. Germline CDR1 is SGHKS and CDR2 is YYEKEE (reference sequence). The CDR3 covers 15 residues. Unmatched junction bases numbered 3, after V lost 4 bases and J lost 0 bases. CDR3 loop: CASSRDRTSNQPQHF. Here the CDR3 DNA reads TGTGCCAGCAGCCGGGACAGGACTAGCAATCAGCCCCAGCATTTT.

CDR3 loop: CASSLASWVGYEQYF. CDR3 sequence (DNA): TGCGCCAGCAGCTTGGCCAGCTGGGTGGGGTACGAGCAGTACTTC. The gene calls are TRBV5-1 and TRBJ2-7; D is unclear. V shed 0 bases and J shed 4 bases, with 14 bases lying between them. CDR3 length: 15 amino acids. In germline, CDR1 is SGHRS, CDR2 YFSETQ.